Following are 15 T cell receptor beta chains from one sample sequenced in a study of blood T cells in healthy people across ages. Then a second PCR, running about 6 to 11 cycles, was carried out with a sample-barcoded 5' primer and a J-beta primer mix. TCRdb re-called the 5' RACE reads with MiXCR, one entry per CDR3 protein. The sample contains over 600,000 distinct CDR3 sequences, around 21% of which appear only once. Sequences were obtained from blood. These receptors came from an older man in good health.

V and J are TRBV18 and TRBJ2-5; 7 nucleotides line up with TRBD2. The J call is doubtful: the DNA matches TRBJ2-7 better. Germline-derived CDR1 and CDR2 are KGHSH and LQKENI. The CDR3 has 13 residues. The CDR3 sequence is CASSPSGMGEQYF. The DNA of the CDR3 is TGTGCCAGCTCACCAAGCGGGATGGGCGAGCAGTACTTC.

This clonotype was seen once. The chain is built from TRBV12-3 or TRBV12-4 and TRBJ2-2; D is unclear. V lost 0 bases, J lost 4 bases, and 9 bases lay in between. This CDR3 contains 15 residues. The CDR3 DNA reads TGTGCCAGCAGTTTAGCGTCCGGCCCCACCGGGGAGCTGTTTTTT. Protein product: CASSLASGPTGELFF.

Regarding this clonotype: One end of the junction is discordant with germline, which a read error may explain. The chain carries TRBV6-5 and TRBJ2-7; D is possibly TRBD1 (5 bases). This CDR3 is 15 amino acids long. The germline V gene has CDR1 MNHEY and CDR2 SVGAGI. Here the CDR3 reads CASSYSFRATYVQYF. The CDR3 DNA reads as TGTGCCAGCAGTTACTCGTTCAGGGCCACCTACGTGCAGTACTTC.

This clonotype was seen many times. The genes are TRBV25-1 and TRBJ2-5; 9 bases agree with TRBD2. CDR3 length equals 11 residues. The germline CDR1 and CDR2 sequences are MGHDK and SYGVNS. CDR3 bases: TGTGCTAGCGGGAGTTGGGAGACCCAGTACTTC. It yields the protein CASGSWETQYF.

The chain links TRBV12-3 or TRBV12-4 to TRBJ2-1; 11 nucleotides agree with TRBD2. There are 20 residues in the CDR3. The trim removed 5 bases at V and 0 bases at J, leaving 15 bases unmatched. The CDR3 DNA sequence: TGTGCCAGCAGTAGCAGACTAGCGGGACTCCGATCGAGCTCCTACAATGAGCAGTTCTTC. Its protein is CASSSRLAGLRSSSYNEQFF.

The chain links TRBV20-1 to TRBJ1-2; D is uncertain. The CDR3 has 14 amino acids. The V end was cut by 0 bases, the J end by 5 bases, with 13 bases between. Germline CDR1 DFQATT, CDR2 SNEGSKA (reference sequence). The DNA of the CDR3 is TGCAGTGCTAGAGATTCGGGGAGGATGTATGGCTACACCTTC. Translation gives CSARDSGRMYGYTF.

The rearrangement joins TRBV6-2 or TRBV6-3 to TRBJ2-3; 7 bases fit TRBD2. J gave up 0 bases and V 4 bases, and 4 bases lay outside the gene matches. The CDR3 runs to 15 residues. Germline V gives CDR1 MNHEY, CDR2 SVGEGT. The CDR3 loop reads CASSFGGSSTDTQYF. The CDR3 DNA follows: TGTGCCAGCAGTTTCGGCGGGAGTAGCACAGATACGCAGTATTTT.

The chain combines TRBV20-1 with TRBJ2-1; 9 bases match TRBD1. Germline trimming cut 3 bases from V and 1 base from J; bases unmatched to any gene: 1. Germline CDR1 DFQATT, CDR2 SNEGSKA (reference sequence). The CDR3 covers 14 residues. For the CDR3, the DNA is TGCAGTGCTAGGGGACAGGGATCCTACAATGAGCAGTTCTTC. Protein sequence: CSARGQGSYNEQFF.

This clonotype was seen only a few times. This chain connects TRBV19 to TRBJ2-2, with a possible D match to TRBD1 (6 bases). Germline CDR1 is LNHDA and CDR2 is SQIVND (reference sequence). The V end was cut by 4 bases, the J end by 1 base, with 10 bases between. The CDR3 runs 15 residues. CDR3 nucleotides: TGTGCCAGTAGTACCCCGACAGGGAACACCGGGGAGCTGTTTTTT. Translation: CASSTPTGNTGELFF.

The chain couples TRBV28 to TRBJ1-4; maybe TRBD1 (6 bases). Germline V CDR1 and CDR2: MDHEN, SYDVKM. The V end lost 9 bases, the J end lost 5 bases, and 19 bases lay between the germline ends. The CDR3 has 15 amino acids. The CDR3 is CASKGGAGVNEKLFF. CDR3 sequence (DNA): TGTGCCAGTAAAGGGGGGGCAGGGGTAAATGAAAAACTGTTTTTT.

This clonotype was observed a handful of times. The rearrangement links TRBV20-1 to TRBJ2-3; a possible D gene is TRBD1 (6 bases). The V gene's germline CDR1 is DFQATT and CDR2 SNEGSKA (reference sequence). V was pared by 4 bases and J by 3 bases, with 14 bases between. CDR3 length equals 14 residues. CDR3 coding DNA: TGCAGTGCTAATAGTGGGCAGGGGACAGATACGCAGTATTTT. Its translation: CSANSGQGTDTQYF.

J is TRBJ2-5 and V is TRBV5-1; D might be TRBD1 (6 bases). V was shortened by 4 bases and J by 5 bases, with 12 bases between the two germline ends. Germline V gene data show CDR1 as SGHRS and CDR2 as YFSETQ. The CDR3 spans 13 residues. CDR3 in amino acids: CASSPQGDETQYF. For the CDR3, the DNA is TGCGCCAGCAGCCCACAGGGAGATGAGACCCAGTACTTC. The full variable domain, rest sourced from reference TRBV5-1 and TRBJ2-5, is KAGVTQTPRYLIKTRGQQVTLSCSPISGHRSVSWYQQTPGQGLQFLFEYFSETQRNKGNFPGRFSGRQFSNSRSEMNVSTLELGDSALYLCASSPQGDETQYFGPGTRLLVL.

The CDR3 sequence is CASSELTGGQGELFF. CDR3 sequence (DNA): TGTGCCAGCAGTGAATTGACAGGGGGCCAAGGGGAGCTGTTTTTT. V is TRBV2 and J is TRBJ2-2, with 10 bases fitting TRBD1. The V gene's germline CDR1 is SNHLY and CDR2 FYNNEI. V lost 2 bases to trimming and J lost 8 bases; unmatched junction nucleotides: 5. The CDR3 has 15 residues.

This clonotype was seen only a few times. The chain links TRBV18 to TRBJ2-5, with 8 bases that match TRBD1. Trimming at V came to 2 bases and at J to 3 bases, leaving 5 bases not matched to a gene. The CDR3 runs 15 residues. Per the germline V gene, CDR1 is KGHSH and CDR2 is LQKENI. The CDR3 coding sequence is TGTGCCAGCTCACCAAGGACAGGGATTGAAGAGACCCAGTACTTC. Protein sequence: CASSPRTGIEETQYF.

This clonotype was detected many times. The chain couples TRBV28 to TRBJ2-3; the match to TRBD1 covers 7 bases. The CDR3 is 17 amino acids. Per the germline V gene, CDR1 is MDHEN and CDR2 is SYDVKM. The trim removed 4 bases at V and 1 base at J, leaving 11 bases unmatched. In DNA, the CDR3 is TGTGCCAGCAGTTCCGCTGTACAGGGGTGGGGCACAGATACGCAGTATTTT. Its protein product is CASSSAVQGWGTDTQYF.